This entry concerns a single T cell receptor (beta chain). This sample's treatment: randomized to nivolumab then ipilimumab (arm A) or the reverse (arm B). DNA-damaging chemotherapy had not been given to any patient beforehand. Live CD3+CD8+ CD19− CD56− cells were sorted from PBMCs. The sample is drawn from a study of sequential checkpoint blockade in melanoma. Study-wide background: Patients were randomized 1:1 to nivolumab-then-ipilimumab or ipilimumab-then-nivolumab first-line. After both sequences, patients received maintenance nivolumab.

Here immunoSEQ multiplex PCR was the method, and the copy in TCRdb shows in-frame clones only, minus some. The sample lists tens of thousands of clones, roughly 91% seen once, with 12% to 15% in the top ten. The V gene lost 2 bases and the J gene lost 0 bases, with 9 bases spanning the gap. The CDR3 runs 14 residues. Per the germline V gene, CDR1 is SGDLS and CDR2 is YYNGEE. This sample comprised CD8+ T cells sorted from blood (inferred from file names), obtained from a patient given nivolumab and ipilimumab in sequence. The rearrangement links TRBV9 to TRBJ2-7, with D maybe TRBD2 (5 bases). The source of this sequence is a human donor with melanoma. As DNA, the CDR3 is TGTGCCAGCAGCGTCGGAGGTTTCTCCTACGAGCAGTACTTC. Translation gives CASSVGGFSYEQYF. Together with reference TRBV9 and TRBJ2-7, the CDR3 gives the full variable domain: DSGVTQTPKHLITATGQRVTLRCSPRSGDLSVYWYQQSLDQGLQFLIQYYNGEERAKGNILERFSAQQFPDLHSELNLSSLELGDSALYFCASSVGGFSYEQYFGPGTRLTVT.